These 31 T cell receptor beta chains were sequenced from one sample in a study of regulatory T cells in long-lasting Graves disease. Time point in this sample: newly diagnosed GD, antithyroid drugs for less than 3 months. PBMCs were the source of the RNA used for TCR sequencing. CDR3 regions were amplified by Arm-PCR using iRepertoire HTBI primers to build TCR beta libraries. MiXCR, run by TCRdb on the multiplex PCR reads, gives a single entry per CDR3 protein. In the table there are 390,000 or so distinct CDR3 sequences, about 12% of which are singletons. These same data were also listed under a study on T cells in Graves' hyperthyroidism and ophthalmopathy.

Sequencing used peripheral blood mononuclear cells (PBMCs), obtained at new diagnosis, from a patient treated with antithyroid drugs. These receptors all stem from a woman aged 18-35 years with Graves disease.

This clonotype was detected many times. V is TRBV9 and J is TRBJ2-5, with D possibly TRBD2 on 5 matching bases. The CDR3 has 14 amino acids. Deletions cut 0 bases from V and 5 bases from J, with 11 bases between. The germline CDR1 and CDR2 sequences are SGDLS and YYNGEE. As DNA, the CDR3 is TGTGCCAGCAGCGTAGCCTACCGCGGGGAGACCCAGTACTTC. Amino acid sequence: CASSVAYRGETQYF.

This clonotype was recorded at least ten times. This chain connects TRBV11-1 to TRBJ2-7, with a possible D match to TRBD2 (6 bases). The germline gives CDR1 SGHAT, CDR2 FQDESV (reference sequence). The CDR3 covers 13 residues. Trimming stripped 5 bases from V and 4 bases from J, with 12 bases between. Here the CDR3 DNA reads TGTGCCAGCAGCCAGGGACTCATTTACGAGCAGTACGTC. It yields the protein CASSQGLIYEQYV.

The rearrangement joins TRBV24-1 to TRBJ1-2, with 8 bases aligning to TRBD1. The germline V gene encodes CDR1 KGHDR and CDR2 SFDVKD. The CDR3 contains 15 residues. V lost 4 bases and J lost 3; bases outside the gene matches: 6. CDR3: CATSDPRGHDYGYTF. CDR3 coding DNA: TGTGCCACCAGTGACCCCAGGGGGCACGACTATGGCTACACCTTC.

This clonotype came up many times. This sequence joins TRBV6-5 and TRBJ2-7; 9 nucleotides line up with TRBD2. The CDR3 is 16 residues long. Germline V gives CDR1 MNHEY, CDR2 SVGAGI. J was trimmed by 3 bases and V by 4 bases; bases with no gene match: 10. The CDR3 is CASSSPLAGGLYEQYF. CDR3 DNA: TGTGCCAGCAGTTCCCCCTTGGCGGGAGGGCTCTACGAGCAGTACTTC.

The J gene is TRBJ2-5, the V gene TRBV20-1; D might be TRBD2 (5 bases). The germline V gene has CDR1 DFQATT and CDR2 SNEGSKA (reference sequence). Trimming stripped 1 base from V and 4 bases from J, with 16 bases between. The CDR3 sequence is 15 residues long. Here the CDR3 DNA reads TGCAGTGCTAGAGTAAAGACGAGAGGGAGAGAGACCCAGTACTTC. This codes for CSARVKTRGRETQYF.

In its sample, this clonotype was seen many times. This chain uses TRBV6-1 with TRBJ2-2; 8 nucleotides align to TRBD1. The CDR3 sequence is 14 residues long. With V trimmed by 8 bases and J by 4 bases, 6 bases remained unmatched. Germline V gene sequence: CDR1 MNHNS, CDR2 SASEGT. CDR3 amino acids: CASDRQGTTGELFF. The CDR3 coding sequence is TGTGCCAGCGATAGACAGGGGACCACCGGGGAGCTGTTTTTT.

In this sample, this clonotype turned up once. The chain couples TRBV4-1 to TRBJ2-1; TRBD1 is a possible D gene (7 bases). CDR3 length: 16 residues. CDR1 is MGHRA and CDR2 is YSYEKL in the germline V gene. V was clipped by 7 bases and J by 8 bases, with 24 bases between them. Here the CDR3 reads CASKVQGGPIGHEQFF. Written as DNA, the CDR3 is TGCGCCAGCAAGGTTCAGGGGGGCCCTATTGGTCATGAGCAGTTCTTC.

The chain recombines TRBV24-1 with TRBJ2-3; a possible D gene is TRBD1 (7 bases). The CDR3 has 17 residues. Trimming stripped 3 bases from V and 4 bases from J, with 19 bases between. The germline V gene encodes CDR1 KGHDR and CDR2 SFDVKD. The CDR3 DNA sequence: TGTGCCACCAGTGATCCCGTGGGCAGGGGGGTTCCAGATACGCAGTATTTT. Amino acids: CATSDPVGRGVPDTQYF.

In this sample, this clonotype turned up a few times. J is TRBJ2-1 and V is TRBV7-2; 10 bases line up with TRBD1. There are 17 residues in the CDR3. Per germline, CDR1 SGHTA and CDR2 FQGNSA. The V and J ends lost 6 bases and 7 bases, in that order; junction bases with no gene match: 15. Written as DNA, the CDR3 is TGTGCCAGCAGGACCGACAGGGGGCGAGGGTTAGAGAATGAGCAGTTCTTC. Its protein product is CASRTDRGRGLENEQFF.

This sequence joins TRBV6-1 and TRBJ2-3; TRBD2 aligns across 9 bases. The V and J ends lost 5 bases and 0 bases, in that order; junction bases with no gene match: 9. Germline CDR1 is MNHNS and CDR2 is SASEGT. The CDR3 is 17 residues long. CDR3 loop: CASSPPSSGTSTDTQYF. The CDR3 region has the DNA TGTGCCAGCAGTCCTCCCTCTAGCGGGACTAGCACAGATACGCAGTATTTT.

This clonotype has ten or more counts. The J gene is TRBJ2-5, the V gene TRBV13; 8 positions match TRBD1. The CDR3 covers 15 residues. The V gene end was trimmed by 5 bases and the J gene end by 4 bases; junction bases not matched to a gene: 9. In germline, CDR1 is PRHDT, CDR2 FYEKMQ (reference sequence). CDR3 region: CASSLGTGGAETQYF. CDR3 DNA sequence: TGTGCCAGCAGCCTGGGGACAGGTGGGGCAGAGACCCAGTACTTC. The variable domain in full, with the rest retrieved from reference TRBV13 and TRBJ2-5, is AAGVIQSPRHLIKEKRETATLKCYPIPRHDTVYWYQQGPGQDPQFLISFYEKMQSDKGSIPDRFSAQQFSDYHSELNMSSLELGDSALYFCASSLGTGGAETQYFGPGTRLLVL.

This clonotype was observed many times. The chain is built from TRBV12-3 or TRBV12-4 and TRBJ1-1, with D perhaps matching TRBD1 (6 bases). V shed 5 bases and J shed 1 base, with 11 bases lying between them. This CDR3 contains 14 residues. The CDR3 DNA sequence: TGTGCCAGCAGTGGGGGACAAGAGAACACTGAAGCTTTCTTT. It encodes CASSGGQENTEAFF.

This clonotype showed up many times. This chain links TRBV12-3 or TRBV12-4 with TRBJ1-1; D perhaps matches TRBD1 (6 bases). The CDR3 consists of 14 residues. Trimming cost V 0 bases and J 7 bases, with 12 bases left between them. CDR3 loop: CASSLAPGVVEAFF. In DNA form, the CDR3 reads TGTGCCAGCAGTTTAGCGCCAGGGGTAGTTGAAGCTTTCTTT.

The chain employs TRBV7-2 and TRBJ2-5; unclear D gene. Trimming pared 2 bases from V and 0 bases from J, leaving 13 bases between. Per germline, CDR1 SGHTA and CDR2 FQGNSA. There are 16 residues in the CDR3. The CDR3, as DNA: TGTGCCAGCAGCTTACCTGGCAGGTCGTACCAAGAGACCCAGTACTTC. The encoded protein is CASSLPGRSYQETQYF.

This clonotype has only a few counts. An end of the junction does not agree with germline; a read error may underlie this. The chain combines TRBV11-2 with TRBJ1-4; a weak D match, TRBD1 (6 bases). This CDR3 is built from 15 residues. Germline loops: CDR1 SGHAT, CDR2 FQNNGV. The CDR3 sequence is CASSQGNRDIEKLFF. In DNA, the CDR3 is TGCGCCAGCAGCCAGGGTAATAGGGACATTGAAAAACTGTTTTTT.

This clonotype showed up many times. The chain is built from TRBV20-1 and TRBJ1-1; D remains ambiguous. V was trimmed by 5 bases and J by 9 bases, leaving 13 bases between them. The germline V gene encodes CDR1 DFQATT and CDR2 SNEGSKA (reference sequence). This CDR3 has 11 amino acids. DNA for the CDR3: TGCAGTGCTCTAGCGGAACCTCAAGCTTTCTTT. This encodes CSALAEPQAFF.

The genes are TRBV19 and TRBJ2-1; no clear D gene. This CDR3 is 15 amino acids long. The V and J ends lost 8 bases and 2 bases respectively, with 16 bases between them. The germline gives CDR1 LNHDA, CDR2 SQIVND (reference sequence). Here the CDR3 DNA reads TGTGCCAGTGAGCCTGGAAAGGGTCCCTACAATGAGCAGTTCTTC. Amino acid sequence: CASEPGKGPYNEQFF.

This clonotype has ten or more counts. The rearrangement joins TRBV10-3 to TRBJ1-1; weak D call: TRBD1 (5 bases). V dropped 3 bases and J dropped 4 bases, with 18 bases sitting between them. Looked up from germline, CDR1 is ENHRY and CDR2 is SYGVKD. This CDR3 is built from 16 residues. The CDR3 DNA is TGTGCCATCAGTGAAAAAAGGACGGGGGGGGTCACTGAAGCTTTCTTT. Translation: CAISEKRTGGVTEAFF.

This clonotype has a count of ten or more. The chain has TRBV10-3 and TRBJ1-5; D perhaps matches TRBD1 (6 bases). CDR3 length equals 14 residues. The V end lost 0 bases, the J end lost 5 bases, and 8 bases lay between the germline ends. Looked up from germline, CDR1 is ENHRY and CDR2 is SYGVKD. The CDR3 DNA is TGTGCCATCAGTGAGTCGGACAGCGATCAGCCCCAGCATTTT. It specifies CAISESDSDQPQHF.

In this sample, this clonotype turned up many times. The chain has TRBV27 and TRBJ2-7; TRBD1 agrees at 8 bases. The CDR3 sequence is 15 residues long. Trimming cost V 2 bases and J 3 bases; bases outside gene matches: 6. Germline CDR1 reads MNHEY; CDR2 reads SMNVEV (reference sequence). DNA for the CDR3: TGTGCCAGCAGTTTAGGGGGACAGGCGTACTACGAGCAGTACTTC. Residues: CASSLGGQAYYEQYF.

This clonotype has at least ten counts. V usage is TRBV3-1 and J usage is TRBJ1-1; weak D call: TRBD1 (6 bases). The CDR3 is 16 amino acids. V lost 7 bases to trimming and J lost 0 bases, with 18 bases between them. The germline V gene has CDR1 LGHDT and CDR2 YNNKEL (reference sequence). The CDR3 sequence is CASTQITGTLNTEAFF. The CDR3 nucleotides are TGTGCCAGCACACAAATTACCGGGACATTGAACACTGAAGCTTTCTTT.

Many counts were recorded for this clonotype. The rearrangement joins TRBV30 to TRBJ2-5; 7 positions agree with TRBD2. The ends lost 3 bases at V and 1 base at J; junction bases unmatched: 8. From germline, CDR1 is GTSNPN and CDR2 SVGIG (reference sequence). This CDR3 region has 15 residues. As DNA, the CDR3 is TGTGCCTGGAGCCCTGGGGGGGGGATCCAAGAGACCCAGTACTTC. This gives the protein CAWSPGGGIQETQYF.

This clonotype occurred many times. V gene TRBV27 combines with J gene TRBJ2-7; no definite D call. From germline, CDR1 is MNHEY and CDR2 SMNVEV (reference sequence). The V end lost 5 bases, the J end lost 3 bases, and 8 bases lay between the germline ends. This CDR3 region has 12 residues. CDR3 nucleotide sequence: TGTGCCAGCAGTCTCTACGGCTACGAGCAGTACTTC. Its translation is CASSLYGYEQYF.

This clonotype occurred many times. The J gene is TRBJ2-2, the V gene TRBV15; D not resolved. The CDR3 loop spans 11 amino acids. V lost 0 bases, J lost 13 bases, and 6 bases lay in between. Germline assignment: CDR1 LNHNV and CDR2 YYDKDF (reference sequence). The CDR3 here is CATSRDSVLFF. DNA for the CDR3: TGTGCCACCAGCAGAGATAGTGTGCTGTTTTTT.

At least ten counts were recorded for this clonotype. The gene calls are TRBV2 and TRBJ2-7; 11 bases map to TRBD2. The CDR3 length is 14 residues. V lost 4 bases and J lost 3; bases outside the gene matches: 2. Germline V gene lookup returns CDR1 SNHLY and CDR2 FYNNEI. DNA for the CDR3: TGTGCCAGCAGTGCCGGGACTAGCGGCTACGAGCAGTACTTC. This translates into CASSAGTSGYEQYF.

This chain connects TRBV19 to TRBJ2-7, with 11 bases aligning to TRBD2. The V gene's germline CDR1 is LNHDA and CDR2 SQIVND (reference sequence). CDR3 length equals 13 residues. Unmatched junction bases numbered 4, after V lost 8 bases and J lost 4 bases. In DNA form, the CDR3 reads TGTGCCAGTGCTAGCGGGAGGAGGTACGAGCAGTACTTC. This encodes CASASGRRYEQYF.

This clonotype appeared a few times. The chain combines TRBV15 with TRBJ2-1; TRBD2 agrees at 7 bases. V was clipped by 9 bases and J by 0 bases; unmatched bases: 8. Germline loops: CDR1 LNHNV, CDR2 YYDKDF (reference sequence). The CDR3 has 15 amino acids. This CDR3 is CATAGRWSSYNEQFF. CDR3 DNA sequence: TGTGCCACAGCGGGACGGTGGAGCTCCTACAATGAGCAGTTCTTC.

This clonotype was counted ten times or more. The gene calls are TRBV20-1 and TRBJ2-1; no reliable D call. This CDR3 has 10 amino acids. The germline V and J ends were trimmed by 3 bases and 10 bases, with 7 bases remaining between them. Germline V gene data show CDR1 as DFQATT and CDR2 as SNEGSKA (reference sequence). CDR3 sequence (DNA): TGCAGTGCTAGCGTTCGGGAGCAGTTCTTC. Its protein is CSASVREQFF.

This clonotype was seen at least ten times. The DNA for the CDR3 is TGTGCCAGCAGTTTACTCGGGACAGTTACTTCCTACAATGAGCAGTTCTTC. It encodes CASSLLGTVTSYNEQFF. The chain couples TRBV28 to TRBJ2-1, with 7 bases fitting TRBD1. CDR1 is MDHEN and CDR2 is SYDVKM in the germline V gene. The CDR3 is 17 residues long. The V and J ends lost 2 bases and 1 base, in that order; junction bases with no gene match: 8.

The table lists this clonotype with many counts. This rearrangement joins TRBV28 to TRBJ2-2; 15 nucleotides align to TRBD2. CDR1 and CDR2 (germline): MDHEN, SYDVKM. This CDR3 is built from 18 residues. V was pared by 4 bases and J by 4 bases, with 7 bases of the junction left unmatched. The CDR3 sequence: CASSSWTSGRDVTGELFF. CDR3 DNA sequence: TGTGCCAGCAGTTCTTGGACTAGCGGGAGGGACGTCACCGGGGAGCTGTTTTTT.

V usage is TRBV3-1 and J usage is TRBJ1-4, with D perhaps TRBD1 (5 bases). The length of the CDR3 is 16 residues. Per germline, CDR1 LGHDT and CDR2 YNNKEL (reference sequence). The V end lost 3 bases, the J end lost 6 bases, and 17 bases lay between the germline ends. The CDR3 DNA is TGTGCCAGCAGCCATCTAGTCGGGGTAGGGGATGAAAAACTGTTTTTT. As protein: CASSHLVGVGDEKLFF.